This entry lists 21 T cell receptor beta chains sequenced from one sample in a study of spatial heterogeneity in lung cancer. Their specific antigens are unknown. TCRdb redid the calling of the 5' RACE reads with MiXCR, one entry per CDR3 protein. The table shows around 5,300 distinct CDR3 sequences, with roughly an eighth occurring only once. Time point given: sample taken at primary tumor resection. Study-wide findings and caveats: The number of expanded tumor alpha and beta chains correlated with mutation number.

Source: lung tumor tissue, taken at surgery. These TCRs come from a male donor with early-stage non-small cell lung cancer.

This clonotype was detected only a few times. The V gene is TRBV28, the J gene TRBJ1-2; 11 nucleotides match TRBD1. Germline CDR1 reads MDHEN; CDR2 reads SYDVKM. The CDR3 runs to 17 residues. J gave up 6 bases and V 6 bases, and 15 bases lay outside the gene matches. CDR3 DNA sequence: TGTGCCAGCAGACGTACCGGGACAGGGGGAACGTCCCATGGCTACACCTTC. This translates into CASRRTGTGGTSHGYTF.

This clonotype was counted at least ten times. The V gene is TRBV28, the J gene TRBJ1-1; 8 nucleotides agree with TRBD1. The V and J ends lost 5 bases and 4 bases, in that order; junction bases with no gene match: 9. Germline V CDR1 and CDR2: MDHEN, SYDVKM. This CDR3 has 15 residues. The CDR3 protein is CASSHPGGAGTEAFF. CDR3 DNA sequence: TGTGCCAGCAGTCACCCAGGGGGCGCAGGCACTGAAGCTTTCTTT.

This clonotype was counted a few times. CDR3: CASSLGSTSYNEQFF. The CDR3 DNA is TGTGCCAGCAGCTTAGGCTCGACTAGTTACAATGAGCAGTTCTTC. The chain carries TRBV11-2 and TRBJ2-1; the D gene is possibly TRBD2 (6 bases). Germline V gene sequence: CDR1 SGHAT, CDR2 FQNNGV. The CDR3 is 15 amino acids. Trimming took off 1 base at V and 4 bases at J, with 11 bases between the two ends.

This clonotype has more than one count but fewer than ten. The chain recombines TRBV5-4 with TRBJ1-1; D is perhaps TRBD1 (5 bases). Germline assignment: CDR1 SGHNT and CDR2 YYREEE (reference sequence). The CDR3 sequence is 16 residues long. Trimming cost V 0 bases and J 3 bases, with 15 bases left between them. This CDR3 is CASSLVALGGDTEAFF. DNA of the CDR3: TGTGCCAGCAGCTTGGTCGCGTTGGGAGGGGACACTGAAGCTTTCTTT.

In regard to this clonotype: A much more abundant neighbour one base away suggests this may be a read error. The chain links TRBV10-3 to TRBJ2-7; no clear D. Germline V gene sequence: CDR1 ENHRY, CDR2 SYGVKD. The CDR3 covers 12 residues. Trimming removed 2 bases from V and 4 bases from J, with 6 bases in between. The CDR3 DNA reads TGTGCCATCAGTGAGACCGCATACGAGCAGTACTTC. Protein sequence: CAISETAYEQYF.

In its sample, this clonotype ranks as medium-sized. DNA of the CDR3: TGTGCCAGCAGTACTGATACCGGGGAGCTGTTTTTT. It encodes CASSTDTGELFF. The chain employs TRBV12-3 or TRBV12-4 and TRBJ2-2; D ambiguous. The CDR3 has 12 residues. Trimming cost V 5 bases and J 5 bases, with 6 bases left between them.

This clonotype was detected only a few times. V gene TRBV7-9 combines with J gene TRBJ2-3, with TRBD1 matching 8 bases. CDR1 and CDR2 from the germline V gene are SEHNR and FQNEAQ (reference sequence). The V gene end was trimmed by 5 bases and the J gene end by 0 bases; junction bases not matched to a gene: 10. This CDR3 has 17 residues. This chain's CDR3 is CASSTSPWTGSTDTQYF. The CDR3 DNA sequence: TGTGCCAGCAGCACGTCGCCCTGGACAGGGAGCACAGATACGCAGTATTTT. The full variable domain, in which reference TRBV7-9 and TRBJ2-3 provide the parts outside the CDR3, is DTGVSQNPRHKITKRGQNVTFRCDPISEHNRLYWYRQTLGQGPEFLTYFQNEAQLEKSRLLSDRFSAERPKGSFSTLEIQRTEQGDSAMYLCASSTSPWTGSTDTQYFGPGTRLTVL.

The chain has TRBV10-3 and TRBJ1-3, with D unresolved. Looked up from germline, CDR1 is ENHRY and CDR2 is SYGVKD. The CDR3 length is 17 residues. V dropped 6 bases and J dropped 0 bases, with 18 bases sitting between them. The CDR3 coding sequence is TGTGCCATCAGCGACCCAGGACGGGAGAGCTCTGGAAACACCATATATTTT. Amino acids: CAISDPGRESSGNTIYF.

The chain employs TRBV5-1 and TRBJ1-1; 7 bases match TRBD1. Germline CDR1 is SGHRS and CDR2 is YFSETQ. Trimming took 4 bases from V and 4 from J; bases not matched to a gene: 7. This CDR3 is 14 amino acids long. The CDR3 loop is CASSPDYRGTEAFF. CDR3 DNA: TGCGCCAGCAGCCCCGACTACAGGGGCACTGAAGCTTTCTTT.

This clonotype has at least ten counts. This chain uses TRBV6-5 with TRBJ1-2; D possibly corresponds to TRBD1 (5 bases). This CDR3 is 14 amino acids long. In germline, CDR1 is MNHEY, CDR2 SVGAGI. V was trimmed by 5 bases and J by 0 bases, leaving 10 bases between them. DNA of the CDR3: TGTGCCAGCAGTACCCAACAGGCTAACTATGGCTACACCTTC. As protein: CASSTQQANYGYTF.

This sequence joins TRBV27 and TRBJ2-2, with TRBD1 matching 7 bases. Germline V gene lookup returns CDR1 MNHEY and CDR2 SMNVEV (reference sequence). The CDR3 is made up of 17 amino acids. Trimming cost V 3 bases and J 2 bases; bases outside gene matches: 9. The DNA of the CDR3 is TGTGCCAGCAGTTTGAAGATTGGGACAGACAACACCGGGGAGCTGTTTTTT. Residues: CASSLKIGTDNTGELFF.

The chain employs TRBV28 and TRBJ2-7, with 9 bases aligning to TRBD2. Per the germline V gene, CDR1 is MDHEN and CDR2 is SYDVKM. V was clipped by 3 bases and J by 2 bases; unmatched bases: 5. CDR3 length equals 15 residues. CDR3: CASSLGLAGTYEQYF. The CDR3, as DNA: TGTGCCAGCAGTTTGGGGCTAGCGGGGACCTACGAGCAGTACTTC.

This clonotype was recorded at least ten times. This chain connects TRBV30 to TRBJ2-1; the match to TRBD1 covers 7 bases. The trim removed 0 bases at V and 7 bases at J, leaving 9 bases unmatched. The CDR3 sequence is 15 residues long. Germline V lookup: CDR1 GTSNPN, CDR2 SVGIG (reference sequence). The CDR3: CAWSVRTGRGNEQFF. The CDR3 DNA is TGTGCCTGGAGTGTCCGGACAGGTCGAGGGAATGAGCAGTTCTTC.

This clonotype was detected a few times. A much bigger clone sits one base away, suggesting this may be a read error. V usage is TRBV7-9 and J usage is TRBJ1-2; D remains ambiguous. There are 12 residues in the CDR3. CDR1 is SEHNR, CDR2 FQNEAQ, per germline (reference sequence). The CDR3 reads CASGLQEYGYTF. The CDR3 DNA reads TGTGCCAGCGGCTTACAAGAGTATGGCTACACCTTC.

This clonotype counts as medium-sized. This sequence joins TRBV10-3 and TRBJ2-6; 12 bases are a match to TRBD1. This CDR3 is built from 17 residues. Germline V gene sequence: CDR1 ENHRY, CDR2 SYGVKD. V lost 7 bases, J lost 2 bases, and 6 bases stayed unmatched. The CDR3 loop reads CAIKSGQGAAGANVLTF. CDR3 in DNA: TGTGCCATCAAATCGGGACAGGGGGCGGCTGGGGCCAACGTCCTGACTTTC.

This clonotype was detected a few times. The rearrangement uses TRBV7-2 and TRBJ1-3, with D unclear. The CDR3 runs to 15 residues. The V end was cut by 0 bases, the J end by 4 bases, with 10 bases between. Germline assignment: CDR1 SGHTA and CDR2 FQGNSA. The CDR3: CASSLALMRGNTIYF. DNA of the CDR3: TGTGCCAGCAGCTTAGCCTTAATGCGGGGAAACACCATATATTTT.

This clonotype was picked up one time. The CDR3 region is CASSLLVAETQYF. CDR3 DNA sequence: TGTGCCAGCAGCCTACTAGTTGCGGAGACCCAGTACTTC. The chain employs TRBV6-1 and TRBJ2-5; maybe TRBD2 (5 bases). Per the germline V gene, CDR1 is MNHNS and CDR2 is SASEGT. V shed 6 bases and J shed 5 bases, with 13 bases lying between them. This CDR3 is built from 13 residues.

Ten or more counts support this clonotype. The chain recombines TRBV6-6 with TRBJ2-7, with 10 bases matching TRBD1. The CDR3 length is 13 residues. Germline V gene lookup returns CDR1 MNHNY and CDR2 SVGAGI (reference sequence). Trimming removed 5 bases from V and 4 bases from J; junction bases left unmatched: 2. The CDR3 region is CASSRGQGYEQYF. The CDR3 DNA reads TGTGCCAGCAGTCGGGGACAGGGGTACGAGCAGTACTTC.

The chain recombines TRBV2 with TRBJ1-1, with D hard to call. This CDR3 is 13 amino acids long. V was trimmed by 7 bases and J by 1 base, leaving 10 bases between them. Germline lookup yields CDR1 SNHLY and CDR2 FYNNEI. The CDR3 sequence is CASIIQWNTEAFF. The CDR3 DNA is TGTGCCAGCATAATCCAGTGGAACACTGAAGCTTTCTTT.

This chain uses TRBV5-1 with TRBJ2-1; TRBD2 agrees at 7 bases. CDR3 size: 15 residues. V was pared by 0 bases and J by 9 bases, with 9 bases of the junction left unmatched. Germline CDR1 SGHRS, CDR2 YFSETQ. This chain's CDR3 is CASSLAGLELTEQFF. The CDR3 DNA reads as TGCGCCAGCAGCTTGGCTGGACTAGAGTTAACTGAGCAGTTCTTC. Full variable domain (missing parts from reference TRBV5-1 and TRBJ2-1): KAGVTQTPRYLIKTRGQQVTLSCSPISGHRSVSWYQQTPGQGLQFLFEYFSETQRNKGNFPGRFSGRQFSNSRSEMNVSTLELGDSALYLCASSLAGLELTEQFFGPGTRLTVL.

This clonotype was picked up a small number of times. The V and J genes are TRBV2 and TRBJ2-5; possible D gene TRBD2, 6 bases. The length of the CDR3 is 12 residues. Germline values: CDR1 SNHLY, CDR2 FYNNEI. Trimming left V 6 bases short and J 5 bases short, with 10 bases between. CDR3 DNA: TGTGCCAGCAGATATGGAGGGGAGACCCAGTACTTC. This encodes CASRYGGETQYF. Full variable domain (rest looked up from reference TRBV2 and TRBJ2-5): EPEVTQTPSHQVTQMGQEVILRCVPISNHLYFYWYRQILGQKVEFLVSFYNNEISEKSEIFDDQFSVERPDGSNFTLKIRSTKLEDSAMYFCASRYGGETQYFGPGTRLLVL.